These 31 T cell receptor beta chains were all obtained from the same sample, sequenced in a study of T cell clonotyping in hematopoietic cell transplantation. TCRdb's copy holds only in-frame clones and misses some; the assay was immunoSEQ multiplex PCR. The table includes 25,000 to 30,000 clones, about 90% detected once. The sample here was PBMCs, taken 100 days after allogeneic stem cell transplant. The receptors derive from a female patient in her forties or fifties who had an allogeneic stem cell transplant from a related donor, so the T cells may come from the graft donor. Some clones in this sample may be carry-over from other donors' samples.

The V call is TRBV19, the J call TRBJ2-3; D possibly corresponds to TRBD2 (6 bases). Germline CDR1 and CDR2: LNHDA and SQIVND (reference sequence). This CDR3 contains 14 residues. The V and J ends lost 10 bases and 1 base respectively, with 15 bases between them. As DNA, the CDR3 is TGTGCCACCAAGGCGGGGACGGGCACAGATACGCAGTATTTT. It codes for CATKAGTGTDTQYF.

J is TRBJ2-7 and V is TRBV7-2; TRBD1 aligns across 7 bases. This CDR3 is built from 14 residues. V was clipped by 5 bases and J by 3 bases; unmatched bases: 7. CDR1 is SGHTA, CDR2 FQGNSA, per germline. This CDR3 reads CASSLTGQSYEQYF. Here the CDR3 DNA reads TGTGCCAGCAGCCTGACGGGACAGAGCTACGAGCAGTACTTC.

The gene calls are TRBV9 and TRBJ2-7, with D possibly being TRBD2 (6 bases). This CDR3 is built from 16 residues. Between the trimmed V and J ends, which lost 0 bases and 0 bases, there was a span of 13 bases. Germline CDR1 reads SGDLS; CDR2 reads YYNGEE. CDR3 amino acids: CASSVDPAGSSYEQYF. The CDR3 DNA follows: TGTGCCAGCAGCGTAGACCCAGCGGGTTCCTCCTACGAGCAGTACTTC.

The chain uses TRBV6-5 and TRBJ2-1; D perhaps matches TRBD1 (6 bases). Trimming pared 10 bases from V and 4 bases from J, leaving 17 bases between. CDR1 is MNHEY, CDR2 SVGAGI, per germline. This CDR3 region has 14 residues. The chain's CDR3 is CATQGRTAYNEQFF. In DNA, the CDR3 is TGTGCCACCCAAGGCAGGACAGCTTACAATGAGCAGTTCTTC.

The chain employs TRBV6-1 and TRBJ2-7; D is undetermined. Germline CDR1 is MNHNS and CDR2 is SASEGT. The CDR3 loop spans 13 amino acids. Trimming took off 4 bases at V and 4 bases at J, with 11 bases between the two ends. CDR3 DNA: TGTGCCAGCAGTGGCCACAGAGATTACGAGCAGTACTTC. It is translated as CASSGHRDYEQYF.

This rearrangement joins TRBV6-6 to TRBJ1-2; D ambiguous. This CDR3 is 12 amino acids long. The ends were cut back, 6 bases at V and 2 bases at J, with 7 bases in the middle. Germline CDR1 reads MNHNY; CDR2 reads SVGAGI (reference sequence). This CDR3 reads CASRDGNYGYTF. Written as DNA, the CDR3 is TGTGCCAGCAGAGACGGAAACTATGGCTACACCTTC.

This sequence joins TRBV6-6 and TRBJ1-1; 7 nucleotides align to TRBD1. V dropped 5 bases and J dropped 7; count of bases not matched to a gene: 4. This CDR3 has 12 amino acids. Germline CDR1 MNHNY, CDR2 SVGAGI (reference sequence). CDR3 amino acids: CASSPQGGEAFF. CDR3 in DNA: TGTGCCAGCAGTCCCCAGGGGGGTGAAGCTTTCTTT.

The chain joins TRBV5-1 to TRBJ2-7, with a tentative D call TRBD1 (5 bases). The germline gives CDR1 SGHRS, CDR2 YFSETQ. This CDR3 comprises 12 residues. V was cut by 3 bases and J by 3 bases, with 7 bases left in between. The CDR3 here is CASSSQGYEQYF. The CDR3 nucleotides are TGCGCCAGCAGCTCCCAGGGCTACGAGCAGTACTTC.

The genes are TRBV4-3 and TRBJ1-5, with D possibly being TRBD1 (5 bases). Trimming removed 0 bases at V and 7 bases at J, with 7 bases between. The CDR3 runs 13 residues. CDR1 and CDR2 (germline): LGHNA, YSLEER. The chain's CDR3 is CASSQDRGQPQHF. CDR3 nucleotide sequence: TGCGCCAGCAGCCAAGATCGGGGGCAGCCCCAGCATTTT.

The chain recombines TRBV29-1 with TRBJ2-7; D unresolved. Trimming took off 4 bases at V and 3 bases at J, with 10 bases between the two ends. This CDR3 is built from 12 residues. Germline V lookup: CDR1 SQVTM, CDR2 ANQGSEA. Here the CDR3 DNA reads TGCAGCGTTGGAAAGATCAACTACGAGCAGTACTTC. This codes for CSVGKINYEQYF.

V gene TRBV5-1 combines with J gene TRBJ2-2, with D possibly TRBD2 on 5 matching bases. From germline, CDR1 is SGHRS and CDR2 YFSETQ. The V end lost 3 bases, the J end lost 1 base, and 10 bases lay between the germline ends. The CDR3 is 15 residues long. The CDR3, as DNA: TGCGCCAGCAGCTCTCAAGGAGGGAACACCGGGGAGCTGTTTTTT. Protein sequence: CASSSQGGNTGELFF.

CDR3 amino acids: CASSLVPPSGEETQYF. CDR3 DNA: TGCGCCAGCAGCTTGGTTCCCCCTAGCGGGGAAGAGACCCAGTACTTC. This rearrangement joins TRBV5-1 to TRBJ2-5; TRBD2 aligns across 9 bases. Germline V gene data show CDR1 as SGHRS and CDR2 as YFSETQ. The CDR3 is 16 residues long. Losses at the gene ends were 0 bases for V and 3 bases for J; bases not matched to a gene: 6.

CDR3 DNA: TGCAGCGTTGTTCTAGGAGGGAATCAGCCCCAGCATTTT. Protein product: CSVVLGGNQPQHF. V is TRBV29-1 and J is TRBJ1-5; no reliable D call. Germline lookup yields CDR1 SQVTM and CDR2 ANQGSEA. V lost 4 bases and J lost 4, with 11 bases in between. The CDR3 is 13 amino acids.

The DNA for the CDR3 is TGTGCCATCAGTGTAGTGGGACTAGACACAGATACGCAGTATTTT. Protein: CAISVVGLDTDTQYF. This rearrangement joins TRBV10-3 to TRBJ2-3, with TRBD2 matching 8 bases. The CDR3 runs to 15 residues. The ends lost 4 bases at V and 2 bases at J; junction bases unmatched: 5. The germline gives CDR1 ENHRY, CDR2 SYGVKD.

This chain links TRBV6-1 with TRBJ2-3; 7 bases fit TRBD2. Germline lookup yields CDR1 MNHNS and CDR2 SASEGT. V lost 4 bases, J lost 2 bases, and 6 bases stayed unmatched. The CDR3 totals 15 residues. The CDR3 DNA reads as TGTGCCAGCAGTGCCCTGGGGAGGGCCACAGATACGCAGTATTTT. Translation gives CASSALGRATDTQYF.

The chain joins TRBV7-6 to TRBJ1-5; D is uncertain. Trimming cost V 0 bases and J 0 bases, with 0 bases left between them. The CDR3 length is 13 residues. Germline CDR1 SGHVS, CDR2 FNYEAQ. CDR3 loop: CASSLASNQPQHF. The DNA for the CDR3 is TGTGCCAGCAGCTTAGCTAGCAATCAGCCCCAGCATTTT.

The chain uses TRBV4-2 and TRBJ2-5; 7 positions agree with TRBD2. CDR1 is LGHNA, CDR2 YNFKEQ, per germline. V lost 4 bases, J lost 2 bases, and 4 bases stayed unmatched. The CDR3 runs 14 residues. CDR3 coding DNA: TGTGCCAGCAGCCGAAGCGGGGCACAAGAGACCCAGTACTTC. It is translated as CASSRSGAQETQYF.

This chain uses TRBV11-2 with TRBJ2-2, with TRBD1 identical over 9 bases. Per the germline V gene, CDR1 is SGHAT and CDR2 is FQNNGV. The CDR3 is made up of 16 amino acids. V was clipped by 5 bases and J by 3 bases; unmatched bases: 7. The chain's CDR3 is CASSPGDRVDTGELFF. CDR3 nucleotides: TGTGCCAGCAGCCCCGGGGACAGGGTCGACACCGGGGAGCTGTTTTTT.

The V call is TRBV7-9, the J call TRBJ1-3; D is perhaps TRBD1 (5 bases). The germline gives CDR1 SEHNR, CDR2 FQNEAQ (reference sequence). The CDR3 length is 16 residues. V lost 3 bases and J lost 3, with 15 bases in between. CDR3: CASSFRARVGGNTIYF. CDR3 DNA: TGTGCCAGCAGCTTCAGGGCTAGGGTCGGTGGAAACACCATATATTTT.

V gene TRBV7-9 combines with J gene TRBJ1-4, with D hard to call. From germline, CDR1 is SEHNR and CDR2 FQNEAQ (reference sequence). The CDR3 contains 14 residues. The germline V and J ends were trimmed by 1 base and 4 bases, with 7 bases remaining between them. The DNA of the CDR3 is TGTGCCAGCAGCTTAGTGCCGGGTAATGAAAAACTGTTTTTT. It codes for CASSLVPGNEKLFF.

The CDR3 here is CASSLAGPYQETQYF. The CDR3 nucleotides read TGCGCCAGCAGCTTGGCAGGCCCGTACCAAGAGACCCAGTACTTC. J is TRBJ2-5 and V is TRBV5-1; D is ambiguous. The CDR3 sequence is 15 residues long. Germline values: CDR1 SGHRS, CDR2 YFSETQ. Trimming shortened V by 0 bases and J by 0 bases, and 9 bases separated the two germline ends.

The V call is TRBV29-1, the J call TRBJ1-2; 10 nucleotides align to TRBD1. The CDR3 spans 13 residues. Germline-derived CDR1 and CDR2 are SQVTM and ANQGSEA. The V gene end was trimmed by 1 base and the J gene end by 8 bases; junction bases not matched to a gene: 4. The CDR3 loop is CSVEGQGAGGYTF. CDR3 sequence (DNA): TGCAGCGTTGAAGGACAGGGGGCTGGGGGCTACACCTTC.

This chain joins TRBV29-1 and TRBJ1-2, with TRBD1 as a possible D gene (5 bases). CDR1 is SQVTM, CDR2 ANQGSEA, per germline. The CDR3 runs to 12 residues. Trimming removed 8 bases at V and 4 bases at J, with 14 bases between. The CDR3: CSSRTGGYGYTF. The CDR3 nucleotides read TGCAGCTCACGGACCGGGGGCTATGGCTACACCTTC.

The V and J genes are TRBV10-3 and TRBJ2-3, with D perhaps TRBD1 (7 bases). This CDR3 has 14 amino acids. Looked up from germline, CDR1 is ENHRY and CDR2 is SYGVKD. V was clipped by 11 bases and J by 5 bases, with 20 bases between them. The CDR3 sequence is CAARYRGGEDTQYF. CDR3 bases: TGTGCCGCCAGATACAGGGGAGGTGAAGATACGCAGTATTTT.

The chain couples TRBV29-1 to TRBJ2-4; no definite D call. The germline V gene encodes CDR1 SQVTM and CDR2 ANQGSEA. The CDR3 covers 11 residues. Trimming removed 6 bases from V and 8 bases from J, with 11 bases in between. For the CDR3, the DNA is TGCAGCGTCACTACGGTGGACATTCAGTACTTC. It is translated as CSVTTVDIQYF.

The genes are TRBV9 and TRBJ2-7; D possibly corresponds to TRBD1 (6 bases). The CDR3 is 15 residues long. Germline values: CDR1 SGDLS, CDR2 YYNGEE. Trimming left V 4 bases short and J 3 bases short, with 17 bases between. CDR3 sequence (DNA): TGTGCCAGCAGCAGCCGGGACACGCGCCTCTACGAGCAGTACTTC. Amino acid sequence: CASSSRDTRLYEQYF. The full variable domain, rest sourced from reference TRBV9 and TRBJ2-7, is DSGVTQTPKHLITATGQRVTLRCSPRSGDLSVYWYQQSLDQGLQFLIQYYNGEERAKGNILERFSAQQFPDLHSELNLSSLELGDSALYFCASSSRDTRLYEQYFGPGTRLTVT.

The J gene is TRBJ2-3, the V gene TRBV27; perhaps D is TRBD1 or TRBD2 (5 bases each). This CDR3 has 16 amino acids. Trimming took off 5 bases at V and 1 base at J, with 16 bases between the two ends. CDR1 and CDR2 (germline): MNHEY, SMNVEV (reference sequence). The CDR3 protein is CASSRGVDWGTDTQYF. CDR3 in DNA: TGTGCCAGCAGTCGAGGGGTCGATTGGGGCACAGATACGCAGTATTTT.

The V and J genes are TRBV6-6 and TRBJ2-7; tentative D call: TRBD2 (6 bases). The V gene's germline CDR1 is MNHNY and CDR2 SVGAGI (reference sequence). V was clipped by 5 bases and J by 3 bases, with 17 bases between them. The CDR3 sequence is 15 residues long. CDR3 loop: CASSAYAGPFYEQYF. In DNA form, the CDR3 reads TGTGCCAGCAGTGCTTACGCGGGGCCATTCTACGAGCAGTACTTC.

The chain carries TRBV19 and TRBJ1-2, with D unclear. Germline V gene data show CDR1 as LNHDA and CDR2 as SQIVND (reference sequence). CDR3 length: 13 amino acids. The germline V and J ends were trimmed by 5 bases and 8 bases, with 15 bases remaining between them. CDR3 sequence (DNA): TGTGCCAGTAGTCCCCGGAGCGCCCTGGGCTACACCTTC. It yields the protein CASSPRSALGYTF.

This chain joins TRBV2 and TRBJ1-2; D unclear. The CDR3 totals 14 residues. V was trimmed by 2 bases and J by 5 bases, leaving 12 bases between them. From germline, CDR1 is SNHLY and CDR2 FYNNEI. The DNA for the CDR3 is TGTGCCAGCAGTGAAAGGCCAGATACTTATGGCTACACCTTC. Protein sequence: CASSERPDTYGYTF.

Here the CDR3 DNA reads TGTGCCAGCAGCTTGGGGGGGCAGGGGGACACGTACGAGCAGTACTTC. It yields the protein CASSLGGQGDTYEQYF. The chain recombines TRBV5-4 with TRBJ2-5; 7 positions agree with TRBD1. The J call may be wrong; the DNA end is better matched by TRBJ2-7. The germline gives CDR1 SGHNT, CDR2 YYREEE (reference sequence). There are 16 residues in the CDR3.